These 22 T cell receptor beta chains were all obtained from the same sample, sequenced in a study of blood T cell repertoires in COVID-19. Assay used: immunoSEQ multiplex PCR; TCRdb lists only in-frame clones, some missing. The profile shows some 240,000 clones, roughly nine tenths of them singletons. Sequencing was carried out using peripheral blood. The receptors come from a man aged 60 to 75 who had recovered from COVID-19.

V is TRBV20-1 and J is TRBJ1-1; D unresolved. V shed 3 bases and J shed 9 bases, with 11 bases lying between them. Germline loops: CDR1 DFQATT, CDR2 SNEGSKA (reference sequence). This CDR3 contains 11 residues. CDR3 nucleotides: TGCAGTGCTAGGGGTGGCGGAAAAGCTTTCTTT. Protein product: CSARGGGKAFF.

About this clone: Different DNA sequences within this sample yield the same CDR3. This rearrangement joins TRBV7-9 to TRBJ1-2, with 7 bases matching TRBD1. The CDR3 covers 12 residues. V lost 4 bases, J lost 4 bases, and 0 bases stayed unmatched. Germline assignment: CDR1 SEHNR and CDR2 FQNEAQ (reference sequence). The CDR3 here is CASSSGGYGYTF. The CDR3 coding sequence is TGTGCCAGCAGCTCAGGGGGCTATGGCTACACCTTC. Full variable domain (remainder filled in from reference TRBV7-9 and TRBJ1-2): DTGVSQNPRHKITKRGQNVTFRCDPISEHNRLYWYRQTLGQGPEFLTYFQNEAQLEKSRLLSDRFSAERPKGSFSTLEIQRTEQGDSAMYLCASSSGGYGYTFGSGTRLTVV.

The chain carries TRBV2 and TRBJ2-2; TRBD1 is a possible D gene (6 bases). The CDR3 loop spans 18 amino acids. Per germline, CDR1 SNHLY and CDR2 FYNNEI. V gave up 7 bases and J gave up 5 bases, with 26 bases separating them. This chain's CDR3 is CASIGVVGTKGETGELFF. DNA for the CDR3: TGTGCCAGCATTGGGGTAGTAGGGACAAAAGGTGAAACCGGGGAGCTGTTTTTT.

This sequence joins TRBV4-2 and TRBJ1-2; 8 bases line up with TRBD1. The CDR3 totals 16 residues. Per germline, CDR1 LGHNA and CDR2 YNFKEQ. V gave up 4 bases and J gave up 2 bases; unmatched junction bases: 9. CDR3: CASSPNRGQENYGYTF. The CDR3 DNA sequence: TGTGCCAGCAGCCCGAATCGGGGACAGGAGAACTATGGCTACACCTTC.

The V gene is TRBV24-1, the J gene TRBJ2-3; 9 nucleotides match TRBD2. The V segment lost 2 bases and the J segment 5 bases; nucleotides outside the gene matches: 10. The CDR3 totals 17 residues. Per germline, CDR1 KGHDR and CDR2 SFDVKD. CDR3 loop: CATSDSSAGGLRDTQYF. DNA for the CDR3: TGTGCCACCAGTGATTCGTCGGCGGGGGGGCTCCGAGATACGCAGTATTTT.

The chain links TRBV30 to TRBJ2-1; TRBD1 is a possible D gene (5 bases). The length of the CDR3 is 14 residues. The germline gives CDR1 GTSNPN, CDR2 SVGIG (reference sequence). Trimming took off 0 bases at V and 4 bases at J, with 10 bases between the two ends. The CDR3 here is CAWSVDREYNEQFF. The DNA for the CDR3 is TGTGCCTGGAGTGTTGACAGAGAATACAATGAGCAGTTCTTC.

This chain connects TRBV5-1 to TRBJ1-1, with D tentatively TRBD1 (6 bases). The ends were cut back, 6 bases at V and 6 bases at J, with 21 bases in the middle. The CDR3 has 15 amino acids. Germline loops: CDR1 SGHRS, CDR2 YFSETQ. The CDR3 loop reads CASNAISGVWSEAFF. For the CDR3, the DNA is TGCGCCAGCAACGCTATCTCAGGGGTATGGTCTGAAGCTTTCTTT.

The V and J genes are TRBV6-5 and TRBJ2-7, with D perhaps matching TRBD1 (7 bases). Trimming cost V 5 bases and J 3 bases, with 17 bases left between them. Germline CDR1 MNHEY, CDR2 SVGAGI. This CDR3 has 15 residues. Here the CDR3 reads CASSPRPQGGYEQYF. The CDR3 DNA sequence: TGTGCCAGCAGTCCCCGCCCGCAGGGGGGCTACGAGCAGTACTTC.

The chain carries TRBV11-3 and TRBJ2-3; weak D call: TRBD1 (7 bases). Germline CDR1 and CDR2: SGHNT and YENEEA. V was pared by 1 base and J by 7 bases, with 21 bases between. There are 17 residues in the CDR3. The CDR3 DNA is TGTGCCAGCAGCTTAGGCCGACAGGGAGGAGAGACGAATACGCAGTATTTT. Translation gives CASSLGRQGGETNTQYF. Variable domain in full (rest from reference TRBV11-3 and TRBJ2-3): EAGVVQSPRYKIIEKKQPVAFWCNPISGHNTLYWYLQNLGQGPELLIRYENEEAVDDSQLPKDRFSAERLKGVDSTLKIQPAELGDSAVYLCASSLGRQGGETNTQYFGPGTRLTVL.

The J gene is TRBJ1-5, the V gene TRBV5-4, with 8 bases fitting TRBD1. The CDR3 spans 14 residues. Germline CDR1 reads SGHNT; CDR2 reads YYREEE (reference sequence). V shed 4 bases, J shed 6 bases, and the junction held 6 bases outside the gene matches. CDR3 in DNA: TGTGCCAGCAGCGTCAGGGGGCAGGGTCAGCCCCAGCATTTT. This codes for CASSVRGQGQPQHF.

This chain connects TRBV24-1 to TRBJ2-5; TRBD1 matches at 7 bases. The germline V gene encodes CDR1 KGHDR and CDR2 SFDVKD. The CDR3 totals 11 residues. CDR3 residues: CATGQTETQYF. The CDR3 DNA reads TGTGCAACGGGACAGACGGAGACCCAGTACTTC.

V is TRBV29-1 and J is TRBJ2-3; 11 positions match TRBD2. CDR3 length equals 15 residues. V shed 3 bases and J 6 bases; nucleotides not matched to a gene: 8. Per germline, CDR1 SQVTM and CDR2 ANQGSEA. CDR3 protein: CSVDSILAGGDTQYF. Here the CDR3 DNA reads TGCAGCGTTGATTCGATATTAGCGGGGGGGGATACGCAGTATTTT.

The V gene is TRBV24-1, the J gene TRBJ2-2; the match to TRBD1 covers 7 bases. The CDR3 has 17 amino acids. The ends lost 2 bases at V and 3 bases at J; junction bases unmatched: 8. Looked up from germline, CDR1 is KGHDR and CDR2 is SFDVKD. The CDR3 DNA reads as TGTGCCACCAGTGATTCTTCGACAGGGCCCTACACCGGGGAGCTGTTTTTT. Its protein is CATSDSSTGPYTGELFF.

This clone came up once. The rearrangement joins TRBV6-6 to TRBJ1-1, with a possible D match to TRBD1 (6 bases). Trimming pared 6 bases from V and 1 base from J, leaving 18 bases between. The CDR3 is 16 residues long. The germline V gene has CDR1 MNHNY and CDR2 SVGAGI (reference sequence). The CDR3 region has the DNA TGTGCCAGCAGGGCGACAACAGGGTTCGGGAACACTGAAGCTTTCTTT. It yields the protein CASRATTGFGNTEAFF.

The V and J genes are TRBV19 and TRBJ2-3, with 10 bases aligning to TRBD2. CDR3 length: 15 amino acids. The junction had 4 bases not matched to a gene; V was cut back by 6 bases and J by 1 base. Germline-derived CDR1 and CDR2 are LNHDA and SQIVND (reference sequence). This CDR3 reads CASRSGGAGTDTQYF. The CDR3 DNA is TGTGCCAGTAGGAGCGGGGGGGCGGGCACAGATACGCAGTATTTT. Full variable domain (rest looked up from reference TRBV19 and TRBJ2-3): DGGITQSPKYLFRKEGQNVTLSCEQNLNHDAMYWYRQDPGQGLRLIYYSQIVNDFQKGDIAEGYSVSREKKESFPLTVTSAQKNPTAFYLCASRSGGAGTDTQYFGPGTRLTVL.

This clone has only a few counts. The chain recombines TRBV21-1 with TRBJ1-2; TRBD1, as called in the table, went unchecked against the DNA. TRBV21-1 is classified as a pseudogene. The CDR3 is 18 residues long. DNA of the CDR3: TGTGCCAGCAGCAAAGGCCCTCAGTGCCAGGGAATTTTCTATGGCTACACCTTC. Amino acid sequence: CASSKGPQCQGIFYGYTF.

This clone was seen a single time. The J gene is TRBJ1-1, the V gene TRBV10-3, with 7 bases matching TRBD1. The CDR3 runs to 16 residues. Trimming took 2 bases from V and 5 from J; bases not matched to a gene: 11. Germline-derived CDR1 and CDR2 are ENHRY and SYGVKD. The CDR3: CAISEATGLGGTEAFF. The CDR3 DNA is TGTGCCATCAGTGAGGCGACAGGGCTTGGGGGGACTGAAGCTTTCTTT.

The rearrangement uses TRBV5-1 and TRBJ2-3, with D perhaps matching TRBD2 (5 bases). This CDR3 spans 14 amino acids. The V end was cut by 0 bases, the J end by 6 bases, with 11 bases between. Germline CDR1 and CDR2: SGHRS and YFSETQ. The CDR3 protein is CASSLDSPGDTQYF. DNA of the CDR3: TGCGCCAGCAGCTTGGATAGCCCGGGGGATACGCAGTATTTT.

V usage is TRBV6-5 and J usage is TRBJ2-3; 7 nucleotides agree with TRBD2. Unmatched junction bases numbered 3, after V lost 6 bases and J lost 3 bases. The CDR3 length is 13 residues. Per germline, CDR1 MNHEY and CDR2 SVGAGI. The CDR3 DNA reads as TGTGCCAGCAGAGCGGGGTGGACAGATACGCAGTATTTT. Amino acids: CASRAGWTDTQYF.

V usage is TRBV6-5 and J usage is TRBJ2-3, with 11 bases fitting TRBD2. CDR3 length: 15 amino acids. CDR1 and CDR2 (germline): MNHEY, SVGAGI. Trimming cost V 4 bases and J 4 bases; bases outside gene matches: 4. The CDR3 sequence: CASSSSGGQADTQYF. The CDR3 nucleotides are TGTGCCAGCAGTTCTAGCGGGGGGCAGGCAGATACGCAGTATTTT.

This chain uses TRBV11-2 with TRBJ1-1; TRBD1 matches 7 bases. J lost 11 bases, V lost 3 bases, and 9 bases had no gene match. Germline V gives CDR1 SGHAT, CDR2 FQNNGV. This CDR3 is built from 13 residues. The CDR3 sequence is CASSLWQGVKAFF. DNA for the CDR3: TGTGCCAGCAGCTTGTGGCAGGGGGTGAAGGCTTTCTTT.

The chain joins TRBV14 to TRBJ1-2, with D perhaps matching TRBD1 (5 bases). V was pared by 2 bases and J by 3 bases, with 16 bases between. This CDR3 contains 16 residues. The germline gives CDR1 SGHDN, CDR2 FVKESK. The CDR3 sequence: CASSQPYQRGYYGYTF. CDR3 nucleotide sequence: TGTGCCAGCAGCCAACCCTACCAGCGGGGGTACTATGGCTACACCTTC.